This T cell receptor beta chain appears in the sequencing data of a study of CD8+ T cells in alopecia areata. This clone showed up just a few times. Each gene name is a mouse one. The CDR3 end lies 4 residues beyond the end of the read and is filled in from the germline J gene. Extracted RNA was reverse transcribed into cDNA, the sequencing template. The assay was immunoSEQ multiplex PCR, and TCRdb's table has in-frame clones only and misses some. This sample includes about 300,000 clones with no singletons; its ten biggest clones take up less than 1.5%. Unmatched junction bases numbered 4, after V lost 2 bases and J lost 4 bases. Germline V lookup: CDR1 NNHDY, CDR2 SYVADS. The CDR3 contains 16 residues. Sorting used CD4, CD8alpha, NKG2D, NKG2ACE and other markers on pooled cutaneous lymph node cells.

V gene TRBV13-3 combines with J gene TRBJ2-2; 11 nucleotides match TRBD2. The sequence was collected from a C3H/HeJ mouse with alopecia areata. These mice share the MHC haplotype H2-k. Sequenced material: CD4+ T cells sorted from a lymph node. Here the CDR3 reads CASSETGLGVTGQLYF. The DNA read from the CDR3 is TGTGCCAGCAGTGAAACGGGACTGGGGGTCACCGGG.